This T cell receptor (beta chain) came from a study of blood T cell repertoires in COVID-19. About the study: Sites in the United States, Italy and Spain provided acute and convalescent COVID-19 samples. The analysed material was cDNA or gDNA that came from T cells, B-cell-depleted T cells, or PBMCs.

Trimming removed 7 bases from V and 0 bases from J, with 6 bases in between. Germline V CDR1 and CDR2: WSHSY, SAAADI. The CDR3 is 13 amino acids. Per the original data handling: Reference gene primer amplification gave nucleated cell count estimates. TCRdb's copy holds only in-frame clones and misses some; the assay was immunoSEQ multiplex PCR. The V and J calls and clone size were taken over from that table, and D and trimming were inferred from the DNA. The table records 140,000 to 150,000 clones, roughly 90% of them present only once. This sequence joins TRBV10-2 and TRBJ2-2; D is ambiguous. This TCR was recovered from a woman aged 50 to 60 with acute or convalescent COVID-19. Sequencing used peripheral blood. In DNA, the CDR3 is TGCGCCAGCACTTCTCCGAACACCGGGGAGCTGTTTTTT. It specifies CASTSPNTGELFF.